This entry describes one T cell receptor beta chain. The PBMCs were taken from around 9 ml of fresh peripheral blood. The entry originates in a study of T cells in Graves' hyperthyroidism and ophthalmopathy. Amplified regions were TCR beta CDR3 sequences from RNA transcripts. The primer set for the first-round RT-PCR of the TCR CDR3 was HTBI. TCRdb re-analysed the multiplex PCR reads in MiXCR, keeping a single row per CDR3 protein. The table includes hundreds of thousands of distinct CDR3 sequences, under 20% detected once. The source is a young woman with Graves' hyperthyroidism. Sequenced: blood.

The CDR3 DNA is TGTGCCAGCAGGATAGCGGGGGGGTTCACCGGGGAGCTGTTTTTT. This gives the protein CASRIAGGFTGELFF. This chain joins TRBV2 and TRBJ2-2, with TRBD2 matching over 11 bases. Germline V gene data show CDR1 as SNHLY and CDR2 as FYNNEI. The CDR3 length is 15 residues. The V segment lost 6 bases and the J segment 4 bases; nucleotides outside the gene matches: 4.